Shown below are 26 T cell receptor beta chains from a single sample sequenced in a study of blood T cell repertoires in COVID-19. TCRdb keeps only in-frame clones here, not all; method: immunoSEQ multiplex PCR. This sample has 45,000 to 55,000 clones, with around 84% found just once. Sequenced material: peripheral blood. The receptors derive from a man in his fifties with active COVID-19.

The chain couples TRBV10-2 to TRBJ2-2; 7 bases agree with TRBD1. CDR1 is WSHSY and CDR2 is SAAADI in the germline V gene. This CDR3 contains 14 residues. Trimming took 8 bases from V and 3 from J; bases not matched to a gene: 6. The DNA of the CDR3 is TGCGCCAGCGCGACAGGGTTCGACACCGGGGAGCTGTTTTTT. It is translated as CASATGFDTGELFF.

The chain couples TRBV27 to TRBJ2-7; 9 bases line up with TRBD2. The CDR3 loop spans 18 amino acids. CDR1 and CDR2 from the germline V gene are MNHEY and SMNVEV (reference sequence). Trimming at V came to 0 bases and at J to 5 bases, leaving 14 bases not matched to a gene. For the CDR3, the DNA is TGTGCCAGCAGTTTATCTGAGCGGGGGGTTCCCCGGGAGAACGAGCAGTACTTC. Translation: CASSLSERGVPRENEQYF.

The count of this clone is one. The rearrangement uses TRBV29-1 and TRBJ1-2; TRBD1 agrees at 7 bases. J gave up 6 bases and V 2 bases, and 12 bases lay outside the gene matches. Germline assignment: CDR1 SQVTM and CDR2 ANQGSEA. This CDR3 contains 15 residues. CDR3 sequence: CSVEFLLDRVDGYTF. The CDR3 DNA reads TGCAGCGTTGAATTTTTACTTGACAGGGTCGATGGCTACACCTTC.

The CDR3 reads CATSRDRGTGETQYF. The CDR3 region has the DNA TGTGCCACCAGCAGAGATCGCGGGACTGGGGAGACCCAGTACTTC. The chain uses TRBV15 and TRBJ2-5; possibly TRBD2 for D (6 bases). Germline CDR1 is LNHNV and CDR2 is YYDKDF (reference sequence). V was pared by 0 bases and J by 5 bases, with 13 bases between. CDR3 length: 15 residues.

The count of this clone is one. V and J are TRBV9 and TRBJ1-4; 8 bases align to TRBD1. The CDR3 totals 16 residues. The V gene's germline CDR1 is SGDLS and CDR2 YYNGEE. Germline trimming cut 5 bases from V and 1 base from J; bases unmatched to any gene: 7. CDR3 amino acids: CASSPRGPGTNEKLFF. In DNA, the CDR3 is TGTGCCAGCAGTCCCAGGGGGCCTGGAACTAATGAAAAACTGTTTTTT. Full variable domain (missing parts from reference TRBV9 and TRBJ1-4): DSGVTQTPKHLITATGQRVTLRCSPRSGDLSVYWYQQSLDQGLQFLIQYYNGEERAKGNILERFSAQQFPDLHSELNLSSLELGDSALYFCASSPRGPGTNEKLFFGSGTQLSVL.

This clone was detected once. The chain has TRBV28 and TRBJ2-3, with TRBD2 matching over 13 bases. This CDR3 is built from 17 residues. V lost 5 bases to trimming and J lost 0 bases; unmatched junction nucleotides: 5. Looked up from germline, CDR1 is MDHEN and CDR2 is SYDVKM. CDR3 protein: CASSTPGLAGSTDTQYF. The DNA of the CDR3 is TGTGCCAGCAGTACCCCGGGACTAGCGGGGAGCACAGATACGCAGTATTTT. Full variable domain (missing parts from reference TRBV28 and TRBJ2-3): DVKVTQSSRYLVKRTGEKVFLECVQDMDHENMFWYRQDPGLGLRLIYFSYDVKMKEKGDIPEGYSVSREKKERFSLILESASTNQTSMYLCASSTPGLAGSTDTQYFGPGTRLTVL.

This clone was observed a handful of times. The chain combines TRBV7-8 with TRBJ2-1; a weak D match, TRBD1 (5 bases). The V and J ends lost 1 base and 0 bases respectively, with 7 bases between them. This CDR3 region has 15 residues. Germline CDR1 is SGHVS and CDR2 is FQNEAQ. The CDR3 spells CASSLGGGSYNEQFF. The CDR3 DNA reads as TGTGCCAGCAGCTTAGGGGGCGGCTCCTACAATGAGCAGTTCTTC.

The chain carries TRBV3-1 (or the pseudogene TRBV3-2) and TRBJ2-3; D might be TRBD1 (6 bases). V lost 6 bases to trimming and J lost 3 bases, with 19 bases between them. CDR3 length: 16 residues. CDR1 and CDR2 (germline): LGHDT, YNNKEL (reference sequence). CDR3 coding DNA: TGTGCCAGCAGTTTCGGAACAGGGACATGGACAGATACGCAGTATTTT. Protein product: CASSFGTGTWTDTQYF.

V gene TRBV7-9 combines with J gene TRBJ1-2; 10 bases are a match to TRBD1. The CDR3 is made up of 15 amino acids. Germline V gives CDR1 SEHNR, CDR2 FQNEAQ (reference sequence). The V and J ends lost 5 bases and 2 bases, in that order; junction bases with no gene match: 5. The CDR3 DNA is TGTGCCAGCAGCGCCGCGGGACAGGGGAACTATGGCTACACCTTC. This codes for CASSAAGQGNYGYTF.

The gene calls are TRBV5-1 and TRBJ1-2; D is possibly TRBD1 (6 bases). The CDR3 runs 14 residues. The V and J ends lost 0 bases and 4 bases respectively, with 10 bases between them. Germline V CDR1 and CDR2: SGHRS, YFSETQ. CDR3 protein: CASSLATGSYGYTF. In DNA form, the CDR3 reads TGCGCCAGCAGCTTGGCAACAGGGTCCTATGGCTACACCTTC.

CDR3 protein: CASSLARTGYFYEQYF. As DNA, the CDR3 is TGTGCCAGCAGCTTAGCACGGACAGGGTATTTCTACGAGCAGTACTTC. This chain joins TRBV7-8 and TRBJ2-7, with 8 bases fitting TRBD1. V gave up 0 bases and J gave up 3 bases; unmatched junction bases: 7. CDR1 and CDR2 from the germline V gene are SGHVS and FQNEAQ. This CDR3 contains 16 residues.

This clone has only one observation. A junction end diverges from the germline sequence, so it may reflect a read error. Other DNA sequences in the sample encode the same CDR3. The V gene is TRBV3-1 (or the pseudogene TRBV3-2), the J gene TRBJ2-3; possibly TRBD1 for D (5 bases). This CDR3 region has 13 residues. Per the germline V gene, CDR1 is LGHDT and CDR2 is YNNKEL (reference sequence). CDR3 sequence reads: CASTQQGTDTQYF. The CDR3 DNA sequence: TGTGCCAGCACCCAACAGGGCACAGATACGCAGTATTTT.

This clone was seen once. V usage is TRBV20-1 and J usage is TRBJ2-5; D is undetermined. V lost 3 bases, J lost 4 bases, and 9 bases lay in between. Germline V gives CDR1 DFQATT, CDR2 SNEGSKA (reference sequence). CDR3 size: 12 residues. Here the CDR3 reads CSASAPGETQYF. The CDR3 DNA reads TGCAGTGCTAGTGCCCCGGGAGAGACCCAGTACTTC.

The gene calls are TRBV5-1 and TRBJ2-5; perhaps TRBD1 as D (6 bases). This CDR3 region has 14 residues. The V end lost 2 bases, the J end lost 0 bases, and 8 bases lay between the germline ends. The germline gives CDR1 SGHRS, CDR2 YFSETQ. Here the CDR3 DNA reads TGCGCCAGCAGCTTAAGACAGGACCAAGAGACCCAGTACTTC. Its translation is CASSLRQDQETQYF.

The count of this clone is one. CDR3 coding DNA: TGTGCCAGCAGCCCTCTTTGGACGTGGCGGGGGGGCGATGAGCAGTTCTTC. Its translation is CASSPLWTWRGGDEQFF. J is TRBJ2-1 and V is TRBV11-2; 9 bases agree with TRBD2. V lost 5 bases and J lost 8; bases outside the gene matches: 16. Germline loops: CDR1 SGHAT, CDR2 FQNNGV. The CDR3 sequence is 17 residues long.

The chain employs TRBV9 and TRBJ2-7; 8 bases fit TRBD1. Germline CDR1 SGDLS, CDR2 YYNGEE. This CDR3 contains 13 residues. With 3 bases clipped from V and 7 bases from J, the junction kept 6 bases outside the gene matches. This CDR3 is CASSGEDRVEQYF. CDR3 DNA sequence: TGTGCCAGCAGCGGAGAGGACAGGGTTGAGCAGTACTTC. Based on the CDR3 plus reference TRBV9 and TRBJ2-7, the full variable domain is DSGVTQTPKHLITATGQRVTLRCSPRSGDLSVYWYQQSLDQGLQFLIQYYNGEERAKGNILERFSAQQFPDLHSELNLSSLELGDSALYFCASSGEDRVEQYFGPGTRLTVT.

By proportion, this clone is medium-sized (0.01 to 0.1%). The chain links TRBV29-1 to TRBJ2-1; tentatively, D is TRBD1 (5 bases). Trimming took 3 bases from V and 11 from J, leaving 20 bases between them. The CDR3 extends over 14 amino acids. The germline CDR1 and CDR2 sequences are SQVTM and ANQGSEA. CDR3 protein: CSVDPLDGQAKQFF. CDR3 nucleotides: TGCAGCGTTGACCCCCTAGATGGACAAGCCAAGCAGTTCTTC.

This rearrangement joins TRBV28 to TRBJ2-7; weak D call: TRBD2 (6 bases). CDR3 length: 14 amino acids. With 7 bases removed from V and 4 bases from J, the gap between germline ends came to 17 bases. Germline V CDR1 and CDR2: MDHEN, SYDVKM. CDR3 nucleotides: TGTGCCAGCACCAGGGTTGGCGGGGTTTACGAGCAGTACTTC. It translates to CASTRVGGVYEQYF.

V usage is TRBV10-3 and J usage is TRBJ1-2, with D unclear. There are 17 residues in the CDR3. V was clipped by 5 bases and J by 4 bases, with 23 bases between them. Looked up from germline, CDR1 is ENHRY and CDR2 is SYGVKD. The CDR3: CAISFRGGAASVYGYTF. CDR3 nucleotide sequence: TGTGCCATCAGTTTTCGCGGAGGTGCGGCTTCTGTCTATGGCTACACCTTC.

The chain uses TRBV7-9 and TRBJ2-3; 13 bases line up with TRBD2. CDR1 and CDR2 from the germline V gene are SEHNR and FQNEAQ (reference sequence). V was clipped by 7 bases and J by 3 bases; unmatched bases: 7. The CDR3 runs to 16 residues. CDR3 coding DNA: TGTGCCAGCAACCGGGGACTAGCGGGGACGACAGATACGCAGTATTTT. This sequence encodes CASNRGLAGTTDTQYF. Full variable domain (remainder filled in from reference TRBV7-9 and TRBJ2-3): DTGVSQNPRHKITKRGQNVTFRCDPISEHNRLYWYRQTLGQGPEFLTYFQNEAQLEKSRLLSDRFSAERPKGSFSTLEIQRTEQGDSAMYLCASNRGLAGTTDTQYFGPGTRLTVL.

Here the CDR3 DNA reads TGTGCCAGCAGCTTTGGGCAGACTGAAGCTTTCTTT. It codes for CASSFGQTEAFF. The J gene is TRBJ1-1, the V gene TRBV5-8; D call uncertain. CDR1 and CDR2 (germline): SGHTS, YDEGEE. V lost 2 bases and J lost 5, with 7 bases in between. The CDR3 is 12 residues long.

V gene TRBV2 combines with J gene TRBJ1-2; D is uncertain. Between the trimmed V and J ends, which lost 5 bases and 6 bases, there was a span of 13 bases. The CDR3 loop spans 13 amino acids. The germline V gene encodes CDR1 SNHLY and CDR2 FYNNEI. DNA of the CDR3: TGTGCCAGCAGTTTTGGCCAGACAAATGGCTACACCTTC. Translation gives CASSFGQTNGYTF.

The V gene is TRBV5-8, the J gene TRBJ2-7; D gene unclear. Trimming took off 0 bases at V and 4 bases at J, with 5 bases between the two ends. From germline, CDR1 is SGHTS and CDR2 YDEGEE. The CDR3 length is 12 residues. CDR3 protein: CASSLVLYEQYF. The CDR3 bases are TGTGCCAGCAGCTTGGTATTGTACGAGCAGTACTTC.

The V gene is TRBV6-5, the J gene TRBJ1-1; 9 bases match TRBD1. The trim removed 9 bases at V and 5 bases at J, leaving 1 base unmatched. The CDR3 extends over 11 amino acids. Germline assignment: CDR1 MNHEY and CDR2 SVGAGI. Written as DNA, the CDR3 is TGTGCCAGTGGACAGGGGACTGAAGCTTTCTTT. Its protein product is CASGQGTEAFF.

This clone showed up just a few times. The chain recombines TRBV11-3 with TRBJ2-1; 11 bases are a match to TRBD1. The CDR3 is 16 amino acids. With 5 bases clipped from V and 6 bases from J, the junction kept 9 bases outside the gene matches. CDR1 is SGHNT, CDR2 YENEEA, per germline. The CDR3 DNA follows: TGTGCCAGCAGCAAGGACAGGGGGCTTACCGGCAATGAGCAGTTCTTC. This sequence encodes CASSKDRGLTGNEQFF.

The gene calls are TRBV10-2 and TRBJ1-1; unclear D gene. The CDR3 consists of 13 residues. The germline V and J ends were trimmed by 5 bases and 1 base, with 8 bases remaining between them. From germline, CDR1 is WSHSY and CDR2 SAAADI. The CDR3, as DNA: TGCGCCAGCAGTTTTAATAGGAACACTGAAGCTTTCTTT. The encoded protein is CASSFNRNTEAFF.